This is a list of T cell receptor beta chains from one sample in a study of blood T cell repertoires in COVID-19. Here immunoSEQ multiplex PCR was the method, and the copy in TCRdb shows in-frame clones only, minus some. The table lists hundreds of thousands of clones, roughly 87% of them singletons. Sequencing was done on a sample of PBMCs or T cells enriched from blood (not recorded which). These receptors were collected from a woman in her twenties or thirties who had recovered from COVID-19. CDR3s include the opening cysteine and the closing phenylalanine or tryptophan. The D gene is left open where the match is weak. A row's size may be missing; if present it is once, few, many or a size class.

TRBJ1-6	TRBV19	TRBD1	-	CASSRDRVRSPLHF
TRBJ2-5	TRBV6-5	-	-	CASSTTGQETQYF
TRBJ2-2	TRBV19	-	-	CASSPPRPTTGELFF
TRBJ1-2	TRBV9	TRBD1	-	CASSGPTGSPLNGGYTF
TRBJ2-1	TRBV5-4	-	once	CASSLVNNEQFF
TRBJ2-1	TRBV2	-	-	CASSGAYEQFF
TRBJ2-1	TRBV28	-	-	CASSLAGNYNEQFF
TRBJ1-2	TRBV18	-	once	CASSPQTGLYGYTF
TRBJ1-3	TRBV5-1	-	-	CASSLTPGGTGNTIYF
TRBJ2-2	TRBV7-6	-	-	CASSAPGTGGNTGELFF
TRBJ1-2	TRBV6-2/TRBV6-3	-	-	CASSYSSLLNYGYTF
TRBJ2-2	TRBV10-1	-	-	CATSPGVATGELFF
TRBJ1-2	TRBV12-5	-	-	CASGRVGIGGYTF
TRBJ2-3	TRBV28	-	-	CASSLITGSDTQYF